This T cell receptor (beta chain) was sequenced in a study of Ad26.COV2.S vaccination and SARS-CoV-2 variants. Overall study context: Once or twice, 56 days apart, Ad26.COV2.S was delivered intramuscularly. Whole-study results and caveats: Vaccinees reportedly had broad spike-specific CD8+ and CD4+ T cell responses. People who got the vaccine or the placebo had similar non-spike TCR breadth.

Repertoires were generated with immunoSEQ multiplex PCR, while TCRdb's copy carries only in-frame clones and drops some. The repertoire has around 340,000 clones, about 86% of them found once; the top ten carry about 10%. This clone has a single count. Its antigen is currently unknown. Documented treatment: 15 to 20 received Ad26.COV2.S at low or high dose, single or two shots; about 5 received placebo; per-sample allocation not given. Samples came from day 63 after the first vaccine or placebo injection. An Ad26 vector was used to express Wuhan-strain SARS-CoV-2 spike as the vaccine. V lost 3 bases and J lost 6; bases outside the gene matches: 8. The CDR3 has 15 amino acids. Germline V gives CDR1 LGHDT, CDR2 YNNKEL (reference sequence).

Material: peripheral blood, obtained in a trial of Ad26.COV2.S vaccine versus placebo. The origin of this receptor is a person between 18 and 60 years old who received the Ad26.COV2.S COVID-19 vaccine or a placebo. This chain joins TRBV3-1 (or the pseudogene TRBV3-2) and TRBJ2-3; 8 positions match TRBD2. This chain's CDR3 is CASSQLAGSGDTQYF. The CDR3 nucleotides are TGTGCCAGCAGCCAGTTAGCGGGATCGGGCGATACGCAGTATTTT.